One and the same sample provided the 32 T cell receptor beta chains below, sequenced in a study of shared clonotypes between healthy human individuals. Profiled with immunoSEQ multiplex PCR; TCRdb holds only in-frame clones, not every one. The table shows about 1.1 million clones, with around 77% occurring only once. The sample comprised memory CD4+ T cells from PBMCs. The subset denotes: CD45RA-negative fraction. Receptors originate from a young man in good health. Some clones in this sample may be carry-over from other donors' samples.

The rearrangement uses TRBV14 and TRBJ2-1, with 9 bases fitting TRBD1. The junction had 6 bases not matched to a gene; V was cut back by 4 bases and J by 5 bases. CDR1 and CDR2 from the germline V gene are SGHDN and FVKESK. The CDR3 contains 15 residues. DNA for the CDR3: TGTGCCAGCAGCCCGGACAGGGGCCGAAACAATGAGCAGTTCTTC. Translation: CASSPDRGRNNEQFF.

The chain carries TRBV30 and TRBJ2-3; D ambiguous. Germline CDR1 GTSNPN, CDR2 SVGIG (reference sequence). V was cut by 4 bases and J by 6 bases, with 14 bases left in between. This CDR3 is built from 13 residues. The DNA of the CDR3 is TGTGCCTGGACTCCGACTTCGAGTGATACGCAGTATTTT. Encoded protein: CAWTPTSSDTQYF.

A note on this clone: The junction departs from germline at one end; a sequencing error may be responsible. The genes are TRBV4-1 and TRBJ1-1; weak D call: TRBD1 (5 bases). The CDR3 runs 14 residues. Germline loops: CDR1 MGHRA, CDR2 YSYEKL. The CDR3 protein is CASSQEGLKTEAFF. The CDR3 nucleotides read TGCGCCAGCAGCCAAGAGGGGCTGAAGACTGAAGCTTTCTTT.

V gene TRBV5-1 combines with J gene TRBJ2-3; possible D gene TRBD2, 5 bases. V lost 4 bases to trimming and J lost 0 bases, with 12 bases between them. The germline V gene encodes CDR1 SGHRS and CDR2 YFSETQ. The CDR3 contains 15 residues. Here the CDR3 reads CASSATRASTDTQYF. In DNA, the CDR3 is TGCGCCAGCAGCGCAACTAGAGCTAGCACAGATACGCAGTATTTT.

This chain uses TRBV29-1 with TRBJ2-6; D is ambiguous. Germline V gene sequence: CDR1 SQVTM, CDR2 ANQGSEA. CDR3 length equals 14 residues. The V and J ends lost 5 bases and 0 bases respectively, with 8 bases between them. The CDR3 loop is CSVQRSSGANVLTF. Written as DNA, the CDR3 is TGCAGCGTTCAACGGTCCTCTGGGGCCAACGTCCTGACTTTC.

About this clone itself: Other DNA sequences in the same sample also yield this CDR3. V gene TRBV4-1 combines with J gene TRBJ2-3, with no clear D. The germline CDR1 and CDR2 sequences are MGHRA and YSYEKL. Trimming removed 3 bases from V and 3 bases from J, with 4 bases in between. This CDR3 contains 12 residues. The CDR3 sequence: CASSQPTDTQYF. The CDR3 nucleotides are TGCGCCAGCAGCCAGCCGACAGATACGCAGTATTTT.

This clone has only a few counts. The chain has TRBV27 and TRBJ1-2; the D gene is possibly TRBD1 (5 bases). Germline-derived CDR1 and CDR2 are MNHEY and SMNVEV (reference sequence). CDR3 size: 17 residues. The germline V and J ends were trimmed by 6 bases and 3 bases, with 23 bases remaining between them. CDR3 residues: CASRGTGRVQLDYGYTF. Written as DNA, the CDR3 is TGTGCCAGCAGGGGTACGGGCAGGGTCCAGCTAGACTATGGCTACACCTTC.

The chain's CDR3 is CASSESDRALGQYF. The CDR3 DNA reads as TGCGCCAGCAGTGAGTCCGACAGGGCCCTCGGGCAGTACTTC. The V and J genes are TRBV10-1 and TRBJ2-7; 7 bases are a match to TRBD1. J gave up 9 bases and V 0 bases, and 8 bases lay outside the gene matches. CDR3 size: 14 residues. Per germline, CDR1 WNHNN and CDR2 SYGVQD (reference sequence).

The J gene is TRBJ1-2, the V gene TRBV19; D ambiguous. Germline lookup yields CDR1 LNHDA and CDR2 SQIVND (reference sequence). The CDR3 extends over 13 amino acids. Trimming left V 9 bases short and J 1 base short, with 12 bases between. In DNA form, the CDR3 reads TGTGCCAGCCACCCGGCGGGTAACTATGGCTACACCTTC. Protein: CASHPAGNYGYTF. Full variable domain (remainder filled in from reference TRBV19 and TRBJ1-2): DGGITQSPKYLFRKEGQNVTLSCEQNLNHDAMYWYRQDPGQGLRLIYYSQIVNDFQKGDIAEGYSVSREKKESFPLTVTSAQKNPTAFYLCASHPAGNYGYTFGSGTRLTVV.

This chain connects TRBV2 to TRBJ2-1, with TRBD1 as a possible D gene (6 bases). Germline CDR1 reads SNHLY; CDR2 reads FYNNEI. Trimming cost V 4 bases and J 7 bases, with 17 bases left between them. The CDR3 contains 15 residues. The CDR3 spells CASSGAQGYLNEQFF. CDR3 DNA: TGTGCCAGCAGTGGAGCACAGGGCTATTTGAATGAGCAGTTCTTC.

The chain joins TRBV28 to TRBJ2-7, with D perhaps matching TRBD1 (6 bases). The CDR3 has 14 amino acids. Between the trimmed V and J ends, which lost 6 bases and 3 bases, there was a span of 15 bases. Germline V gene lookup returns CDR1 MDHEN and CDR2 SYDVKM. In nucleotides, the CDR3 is TGTGCCAGCAGGCGAAACAGGGCTCGCTACGAGCAGTACTTC. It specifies CASRRNRARYEQYF.

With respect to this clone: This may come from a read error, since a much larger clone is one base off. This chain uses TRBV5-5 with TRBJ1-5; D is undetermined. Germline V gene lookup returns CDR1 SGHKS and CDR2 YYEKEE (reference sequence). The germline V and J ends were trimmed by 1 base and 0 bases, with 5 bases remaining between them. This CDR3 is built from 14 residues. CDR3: CASSLRDSNQPQHF. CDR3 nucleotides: TGTGCCAGCAGCTTGAGGGATAGCAATCAGCCCCAGCATTTT.

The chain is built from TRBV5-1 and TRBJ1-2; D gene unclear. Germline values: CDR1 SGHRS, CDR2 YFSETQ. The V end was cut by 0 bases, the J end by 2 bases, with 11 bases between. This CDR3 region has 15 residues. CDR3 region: CASSLAVGSNYGYTF. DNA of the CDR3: TGCGCCAGCAGCTTGGCCGTCGGGAGCAACTATGGCTACACCTTC.

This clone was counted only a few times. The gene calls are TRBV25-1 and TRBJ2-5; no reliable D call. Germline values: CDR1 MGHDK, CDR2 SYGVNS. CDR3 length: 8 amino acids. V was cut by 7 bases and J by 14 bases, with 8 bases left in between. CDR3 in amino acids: CASKDGYF. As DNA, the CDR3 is TGTGCCAGCAAAGACGGATACTTC.

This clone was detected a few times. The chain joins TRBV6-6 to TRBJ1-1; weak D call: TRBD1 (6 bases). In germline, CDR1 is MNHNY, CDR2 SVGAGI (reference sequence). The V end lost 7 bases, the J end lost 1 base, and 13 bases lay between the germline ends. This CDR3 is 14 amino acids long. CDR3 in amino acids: CASTLQGQNTEAFF. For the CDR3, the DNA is TGTGCCAGCACCCTACAGGGACAGAACACTGAAGCTTTCTTT.

CDR3 amino acids: CASSLLAGRLHTEAFF. CDR3 coding DNA: TGTGCCAGCAGTTTATTAGCGGGGAGGCTACACACTGAAGCTTTCTTT. The genes are TRBV28 and TRBJ1-1; no clear D gene. V lost 1 base to trimming and J lost 3 bases, with 15 bases between them. Germline V gives CDR1 MDHEN, CDR2 SYDVKM. This CDR3 has 16 amino acids.

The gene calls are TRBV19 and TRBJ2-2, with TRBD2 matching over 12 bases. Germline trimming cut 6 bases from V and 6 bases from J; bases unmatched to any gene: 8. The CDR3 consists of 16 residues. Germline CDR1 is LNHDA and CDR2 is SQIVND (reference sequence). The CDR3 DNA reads TGTGCCAGTAGCGTCCTAGCGGGAGGGGGCGCCGGGGAGCTGTTTTTT. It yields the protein CASSVLAGGGAGELFF.

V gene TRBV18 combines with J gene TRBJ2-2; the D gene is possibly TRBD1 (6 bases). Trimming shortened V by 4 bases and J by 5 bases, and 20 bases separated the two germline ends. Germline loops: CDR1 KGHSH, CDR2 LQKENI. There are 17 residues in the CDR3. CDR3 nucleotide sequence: TGTGCCAGCTCACAGAATTCGGCAGGGGTACTAACCGGGGAGCTGTTTTTT. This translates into CASSQNSAGVLTGELFF.

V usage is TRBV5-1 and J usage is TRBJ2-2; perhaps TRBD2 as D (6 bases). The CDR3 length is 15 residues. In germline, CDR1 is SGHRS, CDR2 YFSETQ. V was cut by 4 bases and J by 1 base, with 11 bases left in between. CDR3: CASSPKAGNTGELFF. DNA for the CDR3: TGCGCCAGCAGCCCTAAAGCGGGGAACACCGGGGAGCTGTTTTTT.

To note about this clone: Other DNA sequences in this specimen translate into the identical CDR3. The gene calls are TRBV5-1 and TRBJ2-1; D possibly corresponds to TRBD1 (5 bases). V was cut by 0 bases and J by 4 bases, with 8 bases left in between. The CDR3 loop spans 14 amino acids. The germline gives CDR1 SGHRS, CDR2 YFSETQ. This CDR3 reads CASSLAGSYNEQFF. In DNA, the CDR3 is TGCGCCAGCAGCTTGGCAGGGTCATACAATGAGCAGTTCTTC.

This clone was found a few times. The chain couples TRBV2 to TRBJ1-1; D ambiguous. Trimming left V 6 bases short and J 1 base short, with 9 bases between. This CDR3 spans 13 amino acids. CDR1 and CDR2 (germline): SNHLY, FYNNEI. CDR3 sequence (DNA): TGTGCCAGCAGGGGAATTGGGAACACTGAAGCTTTCTTT. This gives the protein CASRGIGNTEAFF.

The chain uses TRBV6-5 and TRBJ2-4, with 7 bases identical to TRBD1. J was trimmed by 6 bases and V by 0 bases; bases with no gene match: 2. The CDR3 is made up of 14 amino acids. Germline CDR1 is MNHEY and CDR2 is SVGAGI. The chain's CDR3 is CASSYSAGGNIQYF. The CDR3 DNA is TGTGCCAGCAGTTACTCGGCAGGGGGAAACATTCAGTACTTC.

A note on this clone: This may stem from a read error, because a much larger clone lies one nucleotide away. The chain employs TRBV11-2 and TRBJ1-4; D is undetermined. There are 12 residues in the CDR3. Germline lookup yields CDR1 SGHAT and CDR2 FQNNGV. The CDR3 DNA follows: TGTGCCGGCAGCTTATGGAGGGAAAAACTGTTTTTT. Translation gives CAGSLWREKLFF.

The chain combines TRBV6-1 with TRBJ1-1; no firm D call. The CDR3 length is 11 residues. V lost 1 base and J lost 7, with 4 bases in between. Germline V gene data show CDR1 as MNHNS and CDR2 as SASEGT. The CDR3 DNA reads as TGTGCCAGCAGTGAAGACCTTGAAGCTTTCTTT. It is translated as CASSEDLEAFF.

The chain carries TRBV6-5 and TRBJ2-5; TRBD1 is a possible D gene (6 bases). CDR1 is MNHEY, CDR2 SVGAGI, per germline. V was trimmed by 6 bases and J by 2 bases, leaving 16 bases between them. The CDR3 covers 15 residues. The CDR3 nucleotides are TGTGCCAGCAGGCTTACAGGGTTTGCTCAAGAGACCCAGTACTTC. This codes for CASRLTGFAQETQYF.

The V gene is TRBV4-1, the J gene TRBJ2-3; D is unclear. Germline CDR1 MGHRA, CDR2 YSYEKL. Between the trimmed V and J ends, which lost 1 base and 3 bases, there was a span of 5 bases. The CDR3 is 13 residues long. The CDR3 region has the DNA TGCGCCAGCAGCCAAGGAGAGACAGATACGCAGTATTTT. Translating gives CASSQGETDTQYF.

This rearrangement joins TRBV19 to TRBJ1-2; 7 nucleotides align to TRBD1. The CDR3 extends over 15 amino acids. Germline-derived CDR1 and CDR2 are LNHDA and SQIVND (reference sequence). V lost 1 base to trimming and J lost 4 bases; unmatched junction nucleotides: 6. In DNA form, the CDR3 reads TGTGCCAGTAGTATAGCGCGACAGGGAGTCTATGGCTACACCTTC. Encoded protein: CASSIARQGVYGYTF.

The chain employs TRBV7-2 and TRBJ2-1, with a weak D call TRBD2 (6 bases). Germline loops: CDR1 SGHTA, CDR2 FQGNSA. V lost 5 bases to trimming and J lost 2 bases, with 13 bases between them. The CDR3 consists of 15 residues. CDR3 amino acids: CASSAGTSTYNEQFF. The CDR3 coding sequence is TGTGCCAGCAGCGCCGGGACTTCGACCTACAATGAGCAGTTCTTC.

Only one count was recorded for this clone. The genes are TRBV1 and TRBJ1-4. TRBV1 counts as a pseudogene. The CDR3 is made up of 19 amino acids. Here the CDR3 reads CTSSQDRMQDSPWEEKLFF. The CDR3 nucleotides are TGCACCAGCAGCCAAGATCGGATGCAGGATTCCCCCTGGGAAGAAAAACTGTTTTTT.

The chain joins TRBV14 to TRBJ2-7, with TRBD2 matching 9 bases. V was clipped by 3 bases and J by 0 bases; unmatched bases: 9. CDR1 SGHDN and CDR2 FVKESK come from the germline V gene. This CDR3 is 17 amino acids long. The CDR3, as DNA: TGTGCCAGCAGCCACCTGGGGCCGGGACTAGCCTCCTACGAGCAGTACTTC. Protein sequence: CASSHLGPGLASYEQYF.

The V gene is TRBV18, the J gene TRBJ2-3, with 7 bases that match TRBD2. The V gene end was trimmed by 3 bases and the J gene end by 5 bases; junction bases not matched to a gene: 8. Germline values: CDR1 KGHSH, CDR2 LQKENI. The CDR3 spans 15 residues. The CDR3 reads CASSPGGTTQDTQYF. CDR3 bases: TGTGCCAGCTCACCGGGGGGGACTACCCAAGATACGCAGTATTTT.

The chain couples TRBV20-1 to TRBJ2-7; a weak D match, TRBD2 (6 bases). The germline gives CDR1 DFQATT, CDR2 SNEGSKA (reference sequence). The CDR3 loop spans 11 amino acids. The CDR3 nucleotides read TGCTCCGGGAGATCCAACTACGAGCAGTACTTC. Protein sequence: CSGRSNYEQYF.